The present entry profiles one TCR beta chain with its context. Its antigen is as yet unknown. V shed 5 bases, J shed 5 bases, and the junction held 6 bases outside the gene matches. Germline V gene data show CDR1 as KGHSH and CDR2 as LQKENI. This CDR3 is 15 amino acids long. The donors were part of the validation cohort of around 110 subjects. That cohort was separate from the first cohort, which comprised under 700 subjects. This sample was taken from a study of cytomegalovirus exposure and HLA in healthy donors. Sequencing used immunoSEQ multiplex PCR; TCRdb keeps in-frame clones, though not all of them. The profile covers 150,000 to 200,000 clones, with about 84% appearing a single time and over 1.1% taken by the ten largest. Study-level results: In vitro data verified a few CMV-associated chains as specific for CMV antigens.

The receptor's source is a woman aged 18-29 years in good health and CMV-seronegative. The chain links TRBV18 to TRBJ1-4, with 9 bases lining up with TRBD1. The sequenced sample consisted of PBMCs. In nucleotides, the CDR3 is TGTGCCAGCTCATCTGGACAGGGGTCAAATGAAAAACTGTTTTTT. Residues: CASSSGQGSNEKLFF.